This T cell receptor (beta chain) was profiled in a study of control samples from healthy donors and cancer patients (dated by TCRdb to the early 2020s). Libraries were prepared through the immunoSEQ multiplex PCR assay. Here the immuneACCESS table is served through TCRdb, limited to in-frame sequences with V and J called. Missing clones are a known gap in these copies; in checked studies unresolved V genes cover under half, and the rest lacks a known reason. Across this sample there are around 190,000 clones, with 85% to 90% seen only once. The biggest ten clones account for just over 1.4% of the sample. The junction carries 11 bases between V and J, which are trimmed by 5 bases and 0 bases respectively. Its CDR3 holds 15 amino acids, cysteine through phenylalanine. Just CDR3 DNA is preserved here, 45 bases in frame from base 1. The CDR1 and CDR2 encoded by the germline V gene (reference sequence) are LNHDA and SQIVND.

On this clone: Its recognized antigen is unknown. No much larger clone is present one base from it, and per-base qualities are unavailable.

The V and J segments used are TRBV19 and TRBJ1-5; the D segment cannot be called with confidence. The specimen sequenced was blood. The receptor was isolated from a woman aged 45-60 years in good health. The nucleotide sequence reads as follows: TGTGCCAGTAGTTTGACACCAGGTAGCAATCAGCCCCAGCATTTT. The encoded protein is CASSLTPGSNQPQHF.